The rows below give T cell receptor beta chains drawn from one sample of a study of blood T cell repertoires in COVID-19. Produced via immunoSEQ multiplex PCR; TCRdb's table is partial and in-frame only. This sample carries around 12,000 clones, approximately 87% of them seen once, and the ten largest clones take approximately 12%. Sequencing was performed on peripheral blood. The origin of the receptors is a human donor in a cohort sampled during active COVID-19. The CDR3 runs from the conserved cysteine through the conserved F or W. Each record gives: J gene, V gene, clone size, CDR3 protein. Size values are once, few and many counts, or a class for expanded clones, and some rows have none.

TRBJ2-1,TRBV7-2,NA,CASFRGSKDNEQFF
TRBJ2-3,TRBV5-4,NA,CASSFSSYGGDTQYF
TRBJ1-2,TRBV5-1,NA,CASSLVPEINYGYTF
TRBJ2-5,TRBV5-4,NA,CASSIPGGLETQYF
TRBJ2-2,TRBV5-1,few,CASSLKGGPTGELFF
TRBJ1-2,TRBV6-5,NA,CASSLGGSDYGYTF
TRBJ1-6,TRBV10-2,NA,CASREGLWDSPLHF
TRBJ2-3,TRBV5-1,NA,CASSTTPAASTDTQYF
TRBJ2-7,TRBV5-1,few,CASRGQVYEQYF
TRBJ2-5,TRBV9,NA,CASSDDRTPYGPQYF
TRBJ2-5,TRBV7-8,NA,CASSPYRTEKETQYF
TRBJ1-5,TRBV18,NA,CASALGASNQPQHF
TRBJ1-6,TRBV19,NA,CASRIRDSPLHF
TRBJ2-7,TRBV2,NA,CASSARQVTYEQYF
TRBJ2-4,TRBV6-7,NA,CASSYSQGKNIQYF
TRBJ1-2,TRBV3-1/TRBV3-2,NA,CASSQDQGRGCGGYTF
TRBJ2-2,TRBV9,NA,CASSVGDANTGELFF
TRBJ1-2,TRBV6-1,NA,CASSERTGSNYGYTF
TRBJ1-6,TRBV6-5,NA,CASSTTGFYNSPLHF
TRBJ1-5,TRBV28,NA,CASSLRLGSNQPQHF
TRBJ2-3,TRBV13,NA,CASSYNLGDGGLADFTDTQYF
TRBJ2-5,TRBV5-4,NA,CASSLDRSGRGETQYF
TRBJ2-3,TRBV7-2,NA,CASSPASGGTDTQYF
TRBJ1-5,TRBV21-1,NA,CASSPTDRGREQPQHF
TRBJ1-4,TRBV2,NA,CASSGQGDSEKLFF
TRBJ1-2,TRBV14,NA,CASSQRQGGLYGYTF
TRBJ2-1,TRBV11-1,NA,CASSYGLAGVDEQFF
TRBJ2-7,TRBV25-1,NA,CASSSRGRAYEQYF
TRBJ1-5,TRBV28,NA,CASSLKRQGNQPQHF
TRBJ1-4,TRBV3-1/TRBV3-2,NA,CASSQTGTPNEKLFF
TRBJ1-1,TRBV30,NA,CAWSVMRQLGTEAFF
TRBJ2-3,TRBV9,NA,CASSVHRTSHTDTQYF
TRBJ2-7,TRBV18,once,CASSRQGRIGVEQYF
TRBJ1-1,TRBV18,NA,CASSPVDRNTEAFF
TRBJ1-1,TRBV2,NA,CASSVREAFF
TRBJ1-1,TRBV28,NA,CASSSPKGAWTEAFF
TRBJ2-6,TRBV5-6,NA,CASRQHNSHSRANVLTF
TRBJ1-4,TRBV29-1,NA,CSVATGGGEKLFF
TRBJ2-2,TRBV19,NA,CASMRTSGSTGELFF
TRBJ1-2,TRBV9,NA,CASSPRTGTNYGYTF
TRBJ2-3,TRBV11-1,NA,CASSGGTIRTQYF
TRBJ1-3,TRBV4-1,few,CASSLQTLGNTIYF
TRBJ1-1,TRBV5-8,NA,CASSLTRGTANTEAFF
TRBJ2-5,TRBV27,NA,CASSLSGRLRTQYF
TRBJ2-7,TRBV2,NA,CASRLDRSYEQYF
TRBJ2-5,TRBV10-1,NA,CASSDSLQETQYF
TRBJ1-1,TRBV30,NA,CAWSGETEAFF
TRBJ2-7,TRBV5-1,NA,CASSFDPGTGSQSQYF
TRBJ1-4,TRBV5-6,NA,CASSLTRTGFWSTNEKLFF
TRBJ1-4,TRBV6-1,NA,CASSEGTGGYEKLFF
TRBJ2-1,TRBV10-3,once,CAISTTSATYNEQFF
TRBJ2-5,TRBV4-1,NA,CASSPAQRRQETQYF
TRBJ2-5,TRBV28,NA,CASSPHLPRFETQYF
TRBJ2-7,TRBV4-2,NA,CASSQDREGRYYEQYF
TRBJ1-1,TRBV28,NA,CASSLFTTDTEAFF
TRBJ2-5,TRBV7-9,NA,CASSLWGGPRETQYF
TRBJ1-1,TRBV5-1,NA,CASSLGGRDRAFLGAFF
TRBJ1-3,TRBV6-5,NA,CASSPHGASGNTIYF